One T cell receptor beta chain is described in this entry. Its specificity is not known. CDR3 size: 14 residues. V gave up 5 bases and J gave up 0 bases, with 10 bases separating them. This entry comes from a study of T cell repertoires in cytomegalovirus infection. TCRdb re-called the reads with MiXCR, one entry per CDR3 protein. The repertoire includes around 900,000 distinct CDR3 sequences, less than 40% of them detected once, and over 12% sits in the top ten. This chain uses TRBV12-3 or TRBV12-4 with TRBJ2-5, with a possible D match to TRBD1 (5 bases). The sequence was collected from a human donor in good health (CMV status not recorded). Some clones in this sample may be carry-over from other donors' samples. The material sequenced was cultured CD8+ T cells from PBMCs, taken from culture after CMV antigen stimulation. CDR3 protein: CASSPGHNQETQYF. For the CDR3, the DNA is TGTGCCAGCAGTCCAGGACACAACCAAGAGACCCAGTACTTC.